This T cell receptor (beta chain) was obtained from a study of blood T cells in healthy people across ages. Germline CDR1 and CDR2: MNHEY and SVGEGT. V was clipped by 6 bases and J by 4 bases, with 13 bases between them. This CDR3 is built from 14 residues. Together with a sample-barcoded 5' primer, a J-beta primer mix was included in a second PCR lasting about 6 to 11 cycles. TCRdb reprocessed the 5' RACE reads with MiXCR, giving one entry per CDR3 protein. The sample includes 780,000 or so distinct CDR3 sequences, roughly three fifths of them seen just once. The V gene is TRBV6-2 or TRBV6-3, the J gene TRBJ2-1; perhaps TRBD2 as D (5 bases). Source material: blood. The sequence came from a man between 35 and 55 years old in good health. CDR3 protein: CASSQPEDYNEQFF. Written as DNA, the CDR3 is TGTGCCAGCAGCCAACCGGAGGATTACAATGAGCAGTTCTTC.